This entry concerns a single T cell receptor (beta chain). Antigen specificity is unknown. Stated treatment: roughly ten-day PBMC culture with coronavirus spike peptide pools or control peptides (ViraFEST assay). IL-2 at roughly 9.2 IU/ml and peptide pools at about 9.5 ug/ml were added to PBMCs cultured at approximately 2 million per well. The record originates from a study of vaccination and CD4 T cells after COVID-19. CD4+ T cells that had been cultured provided DNA sequenced with the Oncomine TCR Beta short-read assay. From the PCR reads, TCRdb called clonotypes with MiXCR, one entry per CDR3 protein. The repertoire holds about 26,000 distinct CDR3 sequences, with around half as singletons. The sequences come from CD4+ T cells from blood, cultured in vitro, collected before SARS-CoV-2 vaccination. The TCR originated in a human donor who received a COVID-19 vaccine.

The CDR3 region has the DNA TGTGCCAGCAGCTTGATCCGGGTATCAAGCAATCAGCCCCAGCATTTT. Its translation: CASSLIRVSSNQPQHF. The chain is built from TRBV5-8 and TRBJ1-5; D not resolved. From germline, CDR1 is SGHTS and CDR2 YDEGEE. CDR3 length equals 16 residues. With 1 base removed from V and 1 base from J, the gap between germline ends came to 12 bases.